This is a list of T cell receptor beta chains from one sample in a study of T cell repertoires in cytomegalovirus infection. MiXCR, run by TCRdb on the reads, gives a single entry per CDR3 protein. The profile shows approximately 770,000 distinct CDR3 sequences, 25% to 30% of them singletons. No antigen is known for these receptors. The starting material was cultured CD8+ T cells from PBMCs, obtained from culture after CMV antigen stimulation. All receptors come from a human donor in good health (CMV status not recorded). Some clones in this sample may be carry-over from other donors' samples. CDR3s include the opening cysteine and the closing phenylalanine or tryptophan. The D gene is left open where the match is weak. Clone size is stated in some rows and not others, as once, few, many or a class when expanded.

NA,few,TRBV18,TRBJ2-5,TGTGCCAGCTCACCCCCTACTCTAGAGACCCAGTACTTC,CASSPPTLETQYF
NA,NA,TRBV19,TRBJ1-1,TGTGCCAGTAGGCAGACATTCTCGAACACTGAAGCTTTCTTT,CASRQTFSNTEAFF
NA,NA,TRBV7-8,TRBJ1-2,TGTGCCAGCAGCTTAGGAAGGCAGACATCACCCGACTTC,CASSLGRQTSPDF
NA,NA,TRBV10-3,TRBJ1-2,TGTGCCATCAGTGAGTCGAGGGGGACTAACTATGGCTACACCTTC,CAISESRGTNYGYTF
NA,NA,TRBV12-3/TRBV12-4,TRBJ2-3,TGTGCCAGCAGTTTAGGACCGGTTAGCACAGATACGCAGTATTTT,CASSLGPVSTDTQYF
TRBD2,NA,TRBV10-3,TRBJ2-7,TGTGCCATCAGTGAAGAGACTAGCGGGAACTACGAGCAGTACTTC,CAISEETSGNYEQYF
NA,few,TRBV12-3/TRBV12-4,TRBJ2-1,TGTGCCAGCAGCGGGACGGACATACCTTACAATGAGCAGTTCTTC,CASSGTDIPYNEQFF
NA,NA,TRBV5-1,TRBJ2-7,TGCGCCAGCAGCTTGAGAATTGAGGGAGAGCAGTACTTC,CASSLRIEGEQYF
NA,NA,TRBV7-2,TRBJ2-4,TGTGCCAGCAGCTTATATTCCGGGAACCCCTTAAAGTACTTC,CASSLYSGNPLKYF
NA,many,TRBV13,TRBJ2-2,TGTGCCAGCAGCTTCTACAGGCCGAACACCGGGGAGCTGTTTTTT,CASSFYRPNTGELFF
NA,NA,TRBV27,TRBJ2-3,TGTGCCAGCAGTTTATCCAGTGGCGGCCCAGATACGCAGTATTTT,CASSLSSGGPDTQYF
NA,many,TRBV28,TRBJ2-3,TGTGCCAGCAGTTTACGCCAGGGAGAATCCACAGATACGCAGTATTTT,CASSLRQGESTDTQYF
TRBD1,NA,TRBV28,TRBJ2-1,TGTGCCAGCAGTAACTCCCGACAGGGTGCCTACAATGAGCAGTTCTTC,CASSNSRQGAYNEQFF
TRBD1,NA,TRBV4-1,TRBJ1-2,TGCGCCAGCTTCGGACAGGGGCAAGGCTACACCTTC,CASFGQGQGYTF
TRBD2,many,TRBV7-6,TRBJ2-5,TGTGCCAGCAGCTTATACGGGGGGCAAGAGACCCAGTACTTC,CASSLYGGQETQYF